The T cell receptor beta chain described here comes from a study of CD8 T cells in ankylosing spondylitis. Whole-study results and caveats: What appeared characteristic of ankylosing spondylitis blood was a TCR beta motif of eight highly homologous variants. Earlier literature documents some of the motif variants in reactive arthritis synovial fluid and blood. From matched ankylosing spondylitis synovial fluid, disease-linked clones were reportedly recovered at significantly enriched levels.

This CDR3 spans 14 amino acids. V was pared by 7 bases and J by 1 base, with 6 bases of the junction left unmatched. Germline CDR1 SGHRS, CDR2 YFSETQ. From the 5' RACE reads, TCRdb called clonotypes with MiXCR, one entry per CDR3 protein. Of about 340,000 distinct CDR3 sequences in the sample, under 15% are singletons; the top ten hold approximately 0.99%. Ten or more counts support this clonotype. What it recognizes is unknown. Sequencing was carried out using blood, either unsorted or a sorted T cell fraction (not recorded which). V gene TRBV5-1 combines with J gene TRBJ1-1; TRBD1 matches 8 bases. This TCR came from a male donor with ankylosing spondylitis or in good health (not recorded which). The CDR3 DNA sequence: TGCGCCAGCGGGGAAGGGACAGGGAACACTGAAGCTTTCTTT. Protein product: CASGEGTGNTEAFF. The whole variable domain, filled in from reference TRBV5-1 and TRBJ1-1, reads KAGVTQTPRYLIKTRGQQVTLSCSPISGHRSVSWYQQTPGQGLQFLFEYFSETQRNKGNFPGRFSGRQFSNSRSEMNVSTLELGDSALYLCASGEGTGNTEAFFGQGTRLTVV.